This entry lists 24 T cell receptor beta chains sequenced from one sample in a study of T cell repertoires in cytomegalovirus infection (dated by TCRdb to between 2017 and 2020). The treatment or condition tag for this specimen amounts to: in vitro stimulation with specific CMV peptide epitopes to enrich CMV-specific T cells. The run used an Illumina HiSeq 1500. TCRdb's own reprocessing of the public reads used fastp at Q25 and MiXCR and kept productive beta chains. Merged by CDR3 protein, the rows form single entries marked with the most common genes and DNA. For this sample there are about 570,000 distinct CDR3 sequences; around two fifths appear just once. Jointly, the top ten make up roughly 50% of the sample. The antigens of these receptors remain unknown. The specimen was cultured PBMCs, collected from culture after CMV antigen stimulation. The receptor source for this set is a human donor in good health (CMV status not recorded). Some clones in this sample may be carry-over from other donors' samples.

As concerns this clonotype: This may stem from a read error, because a much larger clone lies one nucleotide away. The rearrangement uses TRBV11-2 and TRBJ1-1; 7 nucleotides match TRBD1. V lost 4 bases, J lost 3 bases, and 2 bases stayed unmatched. From germline, CDR1 is SGHAT and CDR2 FQNNGV. This CDR3 has 13 residues. The CDR3 here is CASSSDRYTEAFF. CDR3 sequence (DNA): TGTGCCAGCAGCTCGGACAGGTACACTGAAGCTTTCTTT.

This clonotype was found a few times. The chain employs TRBV12-3 or TRBV12-4 and TRBJ1-1; a weak D match, TRBD1 (6 bases). The V end was cut by 7 bases, the J end by 10 bases, with 19 bases between. The CDR3 has 13 amino acids. This CDR3 reads CASTSWDTQRAFF. The CDR3 DNA reads TGTGCCAGCACATCTTGGGACACCCAGCGAGCTTTCTTT.

This clonotype was seen a few times. This chain connects TRBV11-3 to TRBJ2-3; D could derive from TRBD1 or TRBD2 (5 bases each). The CDR3 runs to 16 residues. V lost 4 bases and J 2 bases, leaving 16 bases between the germline ends. The germline gives CDR1 SGHNT, CDR2 YENEEA. CDR3 in DNA: TGTGCCAGCAGCTCGGGAAGGGGTACCTACACAGATACGCAGTATTTT. Protein: CASSSGRGTYTDTQYF.

The J gene is TRBJ2-1, the V gene TRBV9; D perhaps matches TRBD2 (6 bases). V shed 0 bases and J shed 9 bases, with 16 bases lying between them. From germline, CDR1 is SGDLS and CDR2 YYNGEE. CDR3 length equals 15 residues. This chain's CDR3 is CASSVEVGGGIEQFF. CDR3 DNA sequence: TGTGCCAGCAGCGTAGAGGTAGGCGGAGGGATTGAGCAGTTCTTC.

This rearrangement joins TRBV7-4 to TRBJ2-5; possible D gene TRBD2, 7 bases. The CDR3 runs 16 residues. CDR1 is SGHVT, CDR2 SQSDAQ, per germline. Trimming shortened V by 5 bases and J by 0 bases, and 16 bases separated the two germline ends. The CDR3 coding sequence is TGTGCCAGCAGCCAGGTGGGGGGGGCGTACCAAGAGACCCAGTACTTC. This translates into CASSQVGGAYQETQYF.

This clonotype came up a few times. The chain employs TRBV7-4 and TRBJ2-3, with 7 positions matching TRBD2. Germline V gene sequence: CDR1 SGHVT, CDR2 SQSDAQ. The CDR3 runs to 15 residues. The V segment lost 4 bases and the J segment 6 bases; nucleotides outside the gene matches: 10. For the CDR3, the DNA is TGTGCCAGCAGCTCTGTGGGCGGGAGATGGGATACGCAGTATTTT. This gives the protein CASSSVGGRWDTQYF.

There are a few counts of this clonotype. This chain links TRBV7-2 with TRBJ2-1; 12 bases align to TRBD2. The germline CDR1 and CDR2 sequences are SGHTA and FQGNSA. V was clipped by 2 bases and J by 9 bases; unmatched bases: 5. This CDR3 comprises 15 residues. CDR3 bases: TGTGCCAGCAGCTTACCTAGCGGGGGGGTTATTGAGCAGTTCTTC. Residues: CASSLPSGGVIEQFF.

V usage is TRBV7-2 and J usage is TRBJ2-7; TRBD1 agrees at 8 bases. Per germline, CDR1 SGHTA and CDR2 FQGNSA. With 0 bases clipped from V and 2 bases from J, the junction kept 6 bases outside the gene matches. The CDR3 is 16 amino acids. CDR3 bases: TGTGCCAGCAGCTTAGCCGCAGGGGGCTCCCCCTACGAGCAGTACTTC. Translated: CASSLAAGGSPYEQYF.

In nucleotides, the CDR3 is TGTGCCAGTAGTATAGGTCTAGCGGGAAACATTCAGTACTTC. Its protein product is CASSIGLAGNIQYF. The chain combines TRBV19 with TRBJ2-4, with TRBD2 matching over 8 bases. V lost 1 base to trimming and J lost 6 bases; unmatched junction nucleotides: 2. The CDR3 length is 14 residues. Germline V gives CDR1 LNHDA, CDR2 SQIVND (reference sequence).

The genes are TRBV15 and TRBJ2-7, with D tentatively TRBD1 (7 bases). V dropped 4 bases and J dropped 4 bases, with 14 bases sitting between them. The CDR3 loop spans 14 amino acids. The germline V gene encodes CDR1 LNHNV and CDR2 YYDKDF (reference sequence). DNA of the CDR3: TGTGCCACCAGCACCAGGAGGGGGCTATACGAGCAGTACTTC. This codes for CATSTRRGLYEQYF. Supplemented by reference TRBV15 and TRBJ2-7, the full variable domain reads DAMVIQNPRYQVTQFGKPVTLSCSQTLNHNVMYWYQQKSSQAPKLLFHYYDKDFNNEADTPDNFQSRRPNTSFCFLDIRSPGLGDTAMYLCATSTRRGLYEQYFGPGTRLTVT.

The chain employs TRBV20-1 and TRBJ2-3; D remains unclear. The CDR3 is 13 amino acids. Germline CDR1 and CDR2: DFQATT and SNEGSKA (reference sequence). With 4 bases removed from V and 0 bases from J, the gap between germline ends came to 8 bases. The CDR3 reads CSAIDRSTDTQYF. The CDR3, as DNA: TGCAGTGCTATCGACCGGAGCACAGATACGCAGTATTTT.

The chain couples TRBV29-1 to TRBJ2-7, with 7 nucleotides matching TRBD2. The CDR3 is 15 amino acids. Germline trimming cut 4 bases from V and 2 bases from J; bases unmatched to any gene: 11. CDR1 and CDR2 (germline): SQVTM, ANQGSEA. CDR3 sequence: CSVVGLGGRAYEQYF. In DNA form, the CDR3 reads TGCAGCGTTGTAGGGCTGGGAGGGAGAGCCTACGAGCAGTACTTC.

The chain uses TRBV28 and TRBJ2-1, with 10 bases that match TRBD2. The ends lost 6 bases at V and 2 bases at J; junction bases unmatched: 7. Per the germline V gene, CDR1 is MDHEN and CDR2 is SYDVKM. The length of the CDR3 is 16 residues. CDR3 residues: CASRGLAGEAYNEQFF. The CDR3 DNA sequence: TGTGCCAGCAGGGGTCTAGCGGGAGAAGCCTACAATGAGCAGTTCTTC.

This rearrangement joins TRBV7-9 to TRBJ2-3; TRBD2 matches at 13 bases. Unmatched junction bases numbered 12, after V lost 5 bases and J lost 7 bases. Germline values: CDR1 SEHNR, CDR2 FQNEAQ (reference sequence). The CDR3 runs to 17 residues. CDR3 residues: CASSDPGTSGIRNTQYF. The CDR3, as DNA: TGTGCCAGCAGCGATCCCGGGACTAGCGGGATACGGAATACGCAGTATTTT. Combining the CDR3 with reference TRBV7-9 and TRBJ2-3 gives the whole variable domain DTGVSQNPRHKITKRGQNVTFRCDPISEHNRLYWYRQTLGQGPEFLTYFQNEAQLEKSRLLSDRFSAERPKGSFSTLEIQRTEQGDSAMYLCASSDPGTSGIRNTQYFGPGTRLTVL.

This clonotype has a handful of counts. CDR3 in amino acids: CASSQVSGVSYNEQFF. The CDR3 DNA is TGTGCCAGCAGCCAAGTTTCGGGGGTGAGCTACAATGAGCAGTTCTTC. This chain joins TRBV4-2 and TRBJ2-1, with TRBD2 as a possible D gene (6 bases). V dropped 1 base and J dropped 3 bases, with 13 bases sitting between them. CDR3 length equals 16 residues. Germline V gives CDR1 LGHNA, CDR2 YNFKEQ.

This clonotype was observed a handful of times. This chain joins TRBV4-1 and TRBJ2-7; D remains unclear. In germline, CDR1 is MGHRA, CDR2 YSYEKL. Trimming shortened V by 5 bases and J by 5 bases, and 22 bases separated the two germline ends. This CDR3 is 16 amino acids long. CDR3 loop: CASSITWAHPRNEQYF. The CDR3 DNA reads TGCGCCAGCAGCATTACGTGGGCACATCCAAGAAACGAGCAGTACTTC.

This clonotype showed up just a few times. V usage is TRBV7-2 and J usage is TRBJ1-1, with D hard to call. Germline V gene lookup returns CDR1 SGHTA and CDR2 FQGNSA. This CDR3 comprises 14 residues. Trimming took off 3 bases at V and 1 base at J, with 9 bases between the two ends. The CDR3 spells CASSLLLRNTEAFF. The CDR3 nucleotides are TGTGCCAGCAGCTTGTTATTGAGGAACACTGAAGCTTTCTTT.

The chain joins TRBV12-3 or TRBV12-4 to TRBJ1-5, with 9 bases fitting TRBD1. This CDR3 comprises 13 residues. V lost 6 bases and J lost 8; bases outside the gene matches: 5. CDR3 protein: CASSPGTGKPQHF. CDR3 DNA sequence: TGTGCCAGCAGCCCCGGGACAGGGAAGCCCCAGCATTTT.

This clonotype occurred a few times. V gene TRBV7-2 combines with J gene TRBJ2-7, with TRBD2 matching over 9 bases. Per germline, CDR1 SGHTA and CDR2 FQGNSA. The junction had 3 bases not matched to a gene; V was cut back by 1 base and J by 2 bases. The CDR3 sequence is 15 residues long. As DNA, the CDR3 is TGTGCCAGCAGCTTAGTTTCTAGCGGGGCCTACGAGCAGTACTTC. Translation: CASSLVSSGAYEQYF.

This clonotype occurred a few times. This CDR3 is CASNPGLAGAQETQYF. CDR3 bases: TGTGCCAGCAACCCCGGACTAGCGGGGGCCCAAGAGACCCAGTACTTC. The V gene is TRBV12-3 or TRBV12-4, the J gene TRBJ2-5, with 13 positions matching TRBD2. Trimming cost V 7 bases and J 1 base; bases outside gene matches: 6. This CDR3 has 16 amino acids.

This clonotype came up a few times. The V and J genes are TRBV7-2 and TRBJ1-2; D call uncertain. Germline assignment: CDR1 SGHTA and CDR2 FQGNSA. Trimming cost V 3 bases and J 2 bases, with 7 bases left between them. The CDR3 spans 13 residues. The CDR3 DNA reads as TGTGCCAGCAGCTTGTCCCCAAACTATGGCTACACCTTC. This sequence encodes CASSLSPNYGYTF.

The chain is built from TRBV14 and TRBJ2-5; 15 bases fit TRBD2. The CDR3 totals 19 residues. Germline values: CDR1 SGHDN, CDR2 FVKESK. V was clipped by 2 bases and J by 0 bases; unmatched bases: 7. The CDR3 sequence: CASSQTPGLAGGHQETQYF. CDR3 DNA: TGTGCCAGCAGCCAAACCCCGGGACTAGCGGGGGGACACCAAGAGACCCAGTACTTC.

The CDR3 loop is CASSQLAGGLEQFF. Here the CDR3 DNA reads TGTGCCAGCAGCCAACTAGCGGGAGGGCTTGAGCAGTTCTTC. The chain has TRBV14 and TRBJ2-1, with 12 bases matching TRBD2. The CDR3 length is 14 residues. Germline CDR1 reads SGHDN; CDR2 reads FVKESK. J gave up 9 bases and V 2 bases, and 2 bases lay outside the gene matches.

J is TRBJ2-2 and V is TRBV6-2 or TRBV6-3; D gene uncertain. CDR3 length equals 17 residues. The germline V gene encodes CDR1 MNHEY and CDR2 SVGEGT. Trimming pared 2 bases from V and 1 base from J, leaving 14 bases between. CDR3 amino acids: CASSYPFTRLNTGELFF. CDR3 nucleotides: TGTGCCAGCAGTTACCCCTTTACACGACTGAACACCGGGGAGCTGTTTTTT.